The following is a TCR beta chain sequence with its context. This entry comes from a study of blood T cell repertoires in COVID-19. Study summary: Samples came from the United States, Italy and Spain, spanning acute and convalescent COVID-19. T cells, B-cell-depleted T cells, or PBMCs provided the cDNA or gDNA that served as material.

Authors' methods: Amplification with reference gene primers provided the estimates of nucleated cell counts. TCRdb's copy holds only in-frame clones and misses some; the assay was immunoSEQ multiplex PCR. Clone size and V and J calls were adopted from that table, with D and trimming inferred from the DNA. The sample records some 76,000 clones, approximately 80% being singletons. This receptor was identified in a woman between 55 and 75 years old with acute or convalescent COVID-19. The sequenced material came from peripheral blood.

Here the CDR3 reads CASSLGTGGEQYV. In DNA, the CDR3 is TGTGCCAGCAGCCTTGGGACAGGGGGCGAGCAGTACGTC. The rearrangement links TRBV5-4 to TRBJ2-7; 11 bases are shared with TRBD1. The CDR3 extends over 13 amino acids. Losses at the gene ends were 4 bases for V and 6 bases for J; bases not matched to a gene: 3. Per germline, CDR1 SGHNT and CDR2 YYREEE (reference sequence).